The 2 T cell receptor beta chains below were found in one sample sequenced in a study of cytomegalovirus exposure and HLA in healthy donors. Clones were read by immunoSEQ multiplex PCR, and TCRdb kept only the in-frame ones, dropping some. Of 150,000 to 200,000 clones detected, approximately 86% appear once; the ten largest clones hold 6.5% to 7.5%. Sequences were obtained from PBMCs. These receptor sequences come from a man aged 25-40 years in good health and CMV-seropositive.

This clone was detected a few times. V gene TRBV9 combines with J gene TRBJ1-3; the D gene is possibly TRBD1 (6 bases). Germline CDR1 reads SGDLS; CDR2 reads YYNGEE. This CDR3 region has 15 residues. Trimming shortened V by 4 bases and J by 1 base, and 12 bases separated the two germline ends. The CDR3 here is CASSPQQGSGNTIYF. The DNA of the CDR3 is TGTGCCAGCAGCCCCCAACAGGGTTCTGGAAACACCATATATTTT.

V usage is TRBV28 and J usage is TRBJ2-7, with 7 bases identical to TRBD2. The CDR3 is 14 residues long. With 3 bases clipped from V and 2 bases from J, the junction kept 4 bases outside the gene matches. Germline CDR1 reads MDHEN; CDR2 reads SYDVKM. CDR3 residues: CASSLWGRAYEQYF. The DNA of the CDR3 is TGTGCCAGCAGTTTGTGGGGGAGGGCCTACGAGCAGTACTTC.